The 22 T cell receptor beta chains in this list originate from one sample, sequenced in a study of cytomegalovirus exposure and HLA in healthy donors. The method was immunoSEQ multiplex PCR; TCRdb's version includes in-frame clones alone and lacks a portion of them. The profile shows approximately 120,000 clones, approximately 88% of them singletons. Sequenced: PBMCs. The receptors shown here come from a woman aged 18-29 years in good health and CMV-seronegative.

In its sample, this clone was seen once. The chain couples TRBV7-9 to TRBJ2-6; 10 nucleotides match TRBD2. CDR3 length equals 19 residues. With 5 bases clipped from V and 4 bases from J, the junction kept 14 bases outside the gene matches. Looked up from germline, CDR1 is SEHNR and CDR2 is FQNEAQ (reference sequence). CDR3 nucleotide sequence: TGTGCCAGCAGCAAGCCTAGCGGGAGCCGCGCCGGCGGGGCCAACGTCCTGACTTTC. Translating gives CASSKPSGSRAGGANVLTF.

V and J are TRBV30 and TRBJ1-1; tentatively, D is TRBD1 (6 bases). The length of the CDR3 is 14 residues. Trimming took off 2 bases at V and 3 bases at J, with 13 bases between the two ends. Germline assignment: CDR1 GTSNPN and CDR2 SVGIG (reference sequence). In nucleotides, the CDR3 is TGTGCCTGGAGTCCGAGGGGGGGCTACACTGAAGCTTTCTTT. Its protein is CAWSPRGGYTEAFF.

Written as DNA, the CDR3 is TGCGCCAGCAGCCCTAGACAGAATCAGCCCCAGCATTTT. Translation gives CASSPRQNQPQHF. The chain recombines TRBV4-1 with TRBJ1-5, with a tentative D call TRBD1 (5 bases). Per germline, CDR1 MGHRA and CDR2 YSYEKL. V dropped 4 bases and J dropped 4 bases, with 8 bases sitting between them. The CDR3 is 13 amino acids.

This sequence joins TRBV27 and TRBJ2-1; D is ambiguous. This CDR3 is built from 14 residues. V was shortened by 4 bases and J by 0 bases, with 7 bases between the two germline ends. The germline V gene encodes CDR1 MNHEY and CDR2 SMNVEV (reference sequence). DNA of the CDR3: TGTGCCAGCAGTTCCACACCCTCCTACAATGAGCAGTTCTTC. Translated: CASSSTPSYNEQFF.

The chain carries TRBV6-1 and TRBJ2-7; 9 nucleotides align to TRBD2. Unmatched junction bases numbered 7, after V lost 1 base and J lost 0 bases. Per the germline V gene, CDR1 is MNHNS and CDR2 is SASEGT. CDR3 length equals 17 residues. The CDR3 is CASSEGLSGRYSYEQYF. The CDR3 nucleotides read TGTGCCAGCAGTGAAGGCCTGAGCGGGAGGTACTCCTACGAGCAGTACTTC.

This chain's CDR3 is CASSPTGGGSGANVLTF. The CDR3 bases are TGCGCCAGCAGCCCGACGGGGGGCGGATCTGGGGCCAACGTCCTGACTTTC. The genes are TRBV5-1 and TRBJ2-6, with D tentatively TRBD2 (7 bases). Germline V gene lookup returns CDR1 SGHRS and CDR2 YFSETQ. CDR3 length equals 17 residues. V was pared by 4 bases and J by 1 base, with 15 bases between. Based on the CDR3 plus reference TRBV5-1 and TRBJ2-6, the full variable domain is KAGVTQTPRYLIKTRGQQVTLSCSPISGHRSVSWYQQTPGQGLQFLFEYFSETQRNKGNFPGRFSGRQFSNSRSEMNVSTLELGDSALYLCASSPTGGGSGANVLTFGAGSRLTVL.

The V and J genes are TRBV29-1 and TRBJ2-2; the match to TRBD1 covers 7 bases. With 6 bases clipped from V and 0 bases from J, the junction kept 1 base outside the gene matches. The CDR3 totals 13 residues. Germline CDR1 is SQVTM and CDR2 is ANQGSEA. As DNA, the CDR3 is TGCAGCGTCGGGACAGCGAACACCGGGGAGCTGTTTTTT. It encodes CSVGTANTGELFF.

The chain is built from TRBV28 and TRBJ2-7; 8 positions match TRBD1. The trim removed 5 bases at V and 6 bases at J, leaving 9 bases unmatched. The CDR3 has 14 amino acids. Germline V CDR1 and CDR2: MDHEN, SYDVKM. CDR3 coding DNA: TGTGCCAGCAGTCCCTCCGTCCAGGGGGCCGAGCAGTACTTC. Amino acids: CASSPSVQGAEQYF.

V is TRBV5-1 and J is TRBJ2-5, with TRBD2 identical over 7 bases. CDR1 and CDR2 from the germline V gene are SGHRS and YFSETQ. This CDR3 has 15 amino acids. The trim removed 1 base at V and 1 base at J, leaving 4 bases unmatched. CDR3 region: CASSLRSSGQETQYF. CDR3 coding DNA: TGCGCCAGCAGCTTGCGTTCTAGCGGCCAAGAGACCCAGTACTTC. The entire variable domain, with the rest obtained from reference TRBV5-1 and TRBJ2-5, is as follows: KAGVTQTPRYLIKTRGQQVTLSCSPISGHRSVSWYQQTPGQGLQFLFEYFSETQRNKGNFPGRFSGRQFSNSRSEMNVSTLELGDSALYLCASSLRSSGQETQYFGPGTRLLVL.

The chain uses TRBV18 and TRBJ1-1, with D perhaps TRBD1 (6 bases). The CDR3 length is 11 residues. V lost 8 bases and J lost 11, with 15 bases in between. Germline V CDR1 and CDR2: KGHSH, LQKENI. CDR3 sequence: CASRLGGGAFF. The CDR3 DNA follows: TGTGCCAGCCGCCTTGGGGGGGGCGCTTTCTTT.

The chain is built from TRBV10-1 and TRBJ2-7; D is unclear. This CDR3 is 13 amino acids long. V lost 5 bases and J lost 5, with 13 bases in between. Germline V gene lookup returns CDR1 WNHNN and CDR2 SYGVQD (reference sequence). This CDR3 is CASSSGSWDEQYF. The CDR3 coding sequence is TGCGCCAGCAGTAGTGGTAGCTGGGACGAGCAGTACTTC.

The V gene is TRBV11-3, the J gene TRBJ2-7, with TRBD2 matching over 7 bases. The germline gives CDR1 SGHNT, CDR2 YENEEA. The CDR3 has 13 amino acids. V lost 5 bases to trimming and J lost 7 bases; unmatched junction nucleotides: 8. The CDR3 nucleotides read TGTGCCAGCAGCCAACCGGGGGGTGAAGAGCAGTACTTC. This encodes CASSQPGGEEQYF.

This rearrangement joins TRBV2 to TRBJ2-1; D perhaps matches TRBD2 (7 bases). Trimming shortened V by 8 bases and J by 8 bases, and 19 bases separated the two germline ends. CDR3 length equals 14 residues. Germline values: CDR1 SNHLY, CDR2 FYNNEI. The CDR3 reads CASEGGAQSDEQFF. Written as DNA, the CDR3 is TGTGCCAGCGAAGGGGGGGCCCAAAGCGATGAGCAGTTCTTC.

The chain employs TRBV4-1 and TRBJ2-7; 7 bases line up with TRBD2. This CDR3 region has 16 residues. After removal of 5 bases from V and 0 bases from J, the junction contained 10 bases not matched to a gene. CDR1 is MGHRA and CDR2 is YSYEKL in the germline V gene. CDR3 in DNA: TGCGCCAGCAGCTCACGAGCGGGACGCAACTCCTACGAGCAGTACTTC. This translates into CASSSRAGRNSYEQYF.

The chain carries TRBV6-5 and TRBJ2-1; D unresolved. V was clipped by 5 bases and J by 4 bases, with 12 bases between them. The CDR3 is 14 residues long. Germline CDR1 MNHEY, CDR2 SVGAGI. CDR3 coding DNA: TGTGCCAGCAGTCCCCCGACTCCGTACAATGAGCAGTTCTTC. Residues: CASSPPTPYNEQFF.

The chain carries TRBV28 and TRBJ2-5; 9 nucleotides match TRBD1. The CDR3 totals 17 residues. Per the germline V gene, CDR1 is MDHEN and CDR2 is SYDVKM. Trimming at V came to 4 bases and at J to 5 bases, leaving 14 bases not matched to a gene. This CDR3 is CASSSPWDRVTRETQYF. In nucleotides, the CDR3 is TGTGCCAGCAGTTCCCCCTGGGACAGGGTCACTCGGGAGACCCAGTACTTC.

The V call is TRBV7-9, the J call TRBJ2-7, with 8 bases that match TRBD1. This CDR3 is built from 14 residues. The trim removed 4 bases at V and 3 bases at J, leaving 5 bases unmatched. Germline V gene lookup returns CDR1 SEHNR and CDR2 FQNEAQ (reference sequence). CDR3 loop: CASSSTGVGYEQYF. The CDR3 DNA follows: TGTGCCAGCAGCTCGACAGGGGTCGGCTACGAGCAGTACTTC.

This clone has ten or more counts. The V and J genes are TRBV19 and TRBJ2-7, with D unclear. With 3 bases removed from V and 0 bases from J, the gap between germline ends came to 6 bases. Germline CDR1 is LNHDA and CDR2 is SQIVND (reference sequence). There are 13 residues in the CDR3. DNA for the CDR3: TGTGCCAGTAGTATCCCCGGCTCCTACGAGCAGTACTTC. It yields the protein CASSIPGSYEQYF.

This rearrangement joins TRBV10-3 to TRBJ2-1, with D uncertain. The CDR3 is 15 residues long. The germline V and J ends were trimmed by 6 bases and 6 bases, with 18 bases remaining between them. Germline-derived CDR1 and CDR2 are ENHRY and SYGVKD. CDR3 protein: CAIRPDTRQTNEQFF. DNA of the CDR3: TGTGCCATCAGGCCAGACACCCGCCAGACCAATGAGCAGTTCTTC.

The CDR3 nucleotides read TGTGCCAGCAAGCGGGAGGGGTACAATGAGCAGTTCTTC. It codes for CASKREGYNEQFF. The V gene is TRBV2, the J gene TRBJ2-1; 10 bases line up with TRBD2. The CDR3 sequence is 13 residues long. The germline V gene encodes CDR1 SNHLY and CDR2 FYNNEI. The junction had 1 base not matched to a gene; V was cut back by 7 bases and J by 4 bases. The entire variable domain, with the rest obtained from reference TRBV2 and TRBJ2-1, is as follows: EPEVTQTPSHQVTQMGQEVILRCVPISNHLYFYWYRQILGQKVEFLVSFYNNEISEKSEIFDDQFSVERPDGSNFTLKIRSTKLEDSAMYFCASKREGYNEQFFGPGTRLTVL.

The rearrangement links TRBV9 to TRBJ1-2, with D tentatively TRBD1 (6 bases). V lost 6 bases and J 3 bases, leaving 18 bases between the germline ends. The CDR3 has 15 amino acids. Germline V gene sequence: CDR1 SGDLS, CDR2 YYNGEE. The CDR3 sequence is CASTPNSGGDYGYTF. CDR3 sequence (DNA): TGTGCCAGCACCCCAAACTCGGGGGGCGACTATGGCTACACCTTC.

This chain connects TRBV13 to TRBJ2-5; maybe TRBD1 (6 bases). The germline V and J ends were trimmed by 5 bases and 1 base, with 11 bases remaining between them. CDR3 length equals 14 residues. Looked up from germline, CDR1 is PRHDT and CDR2 is FYEKMQ (reference sequence). The CDR3 DNA reads TGTGCCAGCAGCCTCGGGACACTCCAAGAGACCCAGTACTTC. This gives the protein CASSLGTLQETQYF.